The T cell receptor (beta chain) described here comes from a study of shared clonotypes between healthy human individuals. Points from the study as a whole: Memory subsets generally showed lower estimated richness than naive subsets. Clonotype sharing among donors was thought likely to change with sequencing depth.

The germline V and J ends were trimmed by 1 base and 4 bases, with 11 bases remaining between them. CDR3 size: 14 residues. CDR1 and CDR2 from the germline V gene are SGHAT and FQNNGV. The material for each subset, its genomic DNA, was split evenly across several immunoSEQ plates. Produced via immunoSEQ multiplex PCR; TCRdb's table is partial and in-frame only. The sample holds millions of clones, approximately 92% seen once. For this clone: No antigen is known for it.

Into CD45RA+ naive and CD45RA-negative memory subsets, the CD4+ cells were split. The rearrangement joins TRBV11-2 to TRBJ2-7, with D hard to call. Sequenced: naive CD4+ T cells sorted from blood. Subset specified: CD45RA+ positively selected. The clonotype originates from a man aged 18 to 30 in good health. The CDR3 nucleotides read TGTGCCAGCAGCTTAGTCTGGGATTCGTACGAGCAGTACTTC. Amino acids: CASSLVWDSYEQYF.